What follows describes a single TCR beta chain. Antigen unknown. Germline V lookup: CDR1 MDHEN, CDR2 SYDVKM. J was trimmed by 6 bases and V by 5 bases; bases with no gene match: 7. The CDR3 consists of 15 residues. Clones were read by immunoSEQ multiplex PCR, and TCRdb kept only the in-frame ones, dropping some. Among 300,000 to 450,000 clones listed, around 86% were seen once. The donors were in the approximately 120-subject validation cohort; that cohort was separate from the roughly 700-subject first cohort. These data are taken from a study of cytomegalovirus exposure and HLA in healthy donors. Overall study results and limits: The listing of fewer than 200 TCR beta chains classed them as cytomegalovirus-associated. In a later analysis, first-cohort TCR clusters were found to tend to co-occur in the approximately 120 validation repertoires.

The sequencing sample was made of PBMCs. This TCR derives from a woman aged 18-29 years in good health and CMV-seronegative. The chain is built from TRBV28 and TRBJ2-2; 9 positions agree with TRBD2. CDR3 DNA: TGTGCCAGCAGTCCATTAGCGGGAGAGGCCGGGGAGCTGTTTTTT. Translated: CASSPLAGEAGELFF.